Described below is a single T cell receptor (beta chain) sequence and its context. This sample stems from a study of blood T cell repertoires in COVID-19. As for the study in general: Samples of COVID-19 (acute and convalescent) were obtained from the United States, Italy and Spain. Nucleic acid was either cDNA or gDNA, and it came from T cells, B-cell-depleted T cells, or PBMCs.

V trimming: 6 bases; J trimming: 4 bases; junction bases outside the gene matches: 9. The CDR3 is made up of 17 amino acids. Germline loops: CDR1 MDHEN, CDR2 SYDVKM. Sequencing used immunoSEQ multiplex PCR; TCRdb keeps in-frame clones, though not all of them. There are 250,000 to 300,000 clones in the sample; about nine tenths occur only once, and about 2.2% lies in the top ten. Material: peripheral blood. J is TRBJ2-6 and V is TRBV28; TRBD2 agrees at 10 bases. This TCR came from a woman aged 50 to 60 who had recovered from COVID-19. Written as DNA, the CDR3 is TGTGCCAGCAGCACCTTAGCGGGAGGTACCGGGGCCAACGTCCTGACTTTC. Its protein is CASSTLAGGTGANVLTF.